A selection of T cell receptor beta chains follows, all from one sample in a study of CD8 T cells in Susac syndrome. TCRdb called the immunoSEQ multiplex PCR reads again in MiXCR, with one record for every CDR3 protein. The table includes 85,000 to 95,000 distinct CDR3 sequences, 85% to 95% detected once. Input material: CD4+ T cells from PBMCs. The source of these receptors is a human donor with Susac syndrome. CDR3s include the opening cysteine and the closing phenylalanine or tryptophan. Each record gives: J gene, V gene, D gene, CDR3 protein. The D gene is left open where the match is weak.

j_call: TRBJ2-5; v_call: TRBV1; d_call: .; cdr3_aa: CTSSQDIAKTQYF
j_call: TRBJ2-5; v_call: TRBV7-7; d_call: .; cdr3_aa: CASSLEESGTQYF
j_call: TRBJ1-5; v_call: TRBV2; d_call: .; cdr3_aa: CASLSGQRRERNQPQHF
j_call: TRBJ1-5; v_call: TRBV30; d_call: TRBD1; cdr3_aa: CAWGTGPAQHF
j_call: TRBJ2-7; v_call: TRBV12-3/TRBV12-4; d_call: TRBD2; cdr3_aa: CASSLTSGSHGQYF
j_call: TRBJ1-2; v_call: TRBV6-2/TRBV6-3; d_call: .; cdr3_aa: CASTYPRGLVYGYTF
j_call: TRBJ2-2; v_call: TRBV7-3; d_call: TRBD1; cdr3_aa: CASSSLPGQSTGELFF
j_call: TRBJ1-3; v_call: TRBV25-1; d_call: .; cdr3_aa: CASSDPTGFGNTIYF
j_call: TRBJ2-3; v_call: TRBV5-6; d_call: .; cdr3_aa: CASSSAGVDTQYF
j_call: TRBJ1-2; v_call: TRBV12-3/TRBV12-4; d_call: .; cdr3_aa: CASSFRSILDGYTF
j_call: TRBJ2-1; v_call: TRBV20-1; d_call: .; cdr3_aa: CSAYFRGRGYNEQFF
j_call: TRBJ2-1; v_call: TRBV9; d_call: TRBD2; cdr3_aa: CASSPGLARDNEQFF
j_call: TRBJ2-7; v_call: TRBV4-3; d_call: .; cdr3_aa: CASSPDRLWEQYF
j_call: TRBJ2-6; v_call: TRBV11-2; d_call: .; cdr3_aa: CASSALSGANVLTF
j_call: TRBJ1-2; v_call: TRBV12-3/TRBV12-4; d_call: .; cdr3_aa: CASRRITLIDGYTF
j_call: TRBJ1-5; v_call: TRBV16; d_call: .; cdr3_aa: CASSLSWGLNQPQHF
j_call: TRBJ1-2; v_call: TRBV27; d_call: .; cdr3_aa: CASSLEGFYGYTF
j_call: TRBJ2-1; v_call: TRBV30; d_call: .; cdr3_aa: CAQSYWTTNEQFF
j_call: TRBJ1-1; v_call: TRBV2; d_call: .; cdr3_aa: CASSEPDSYTEAFF
j_call: TRBJ2-1; v_call: TRBV30; d_call: TRBD2; cdr3_aa: CAWTSGGSYNEQFF
j_call: TRBJ2-2; v_call: TRBV27; d_call: .; cdr3_aa: CASSQNGRLEAGELFF
j_call: TRBJ2-7; v_call: TRBV4-3; d_call: .; cdr3_aa: CASSQDRGSYEQYF
j_call: TRBJ1-2; v_call: TRBV18; d_call: .; cdr3_aa: CASSPLDSRGYTF
j_call: TRBJ2-1; v_call: TRBV11-2; d_call: .; cdr3_aa: CASSSGGVGEQFF
j_call: TRBJ2-3; v_call: TRBV7-2; d_call: TRBD2; cdr3_aa: CASSLGLAGGADTQYF
j_call: TRBJ1-2; v_call: TRBV29-1; d_call: .; cdr3_aa: CSVDPRGYTF
j_call: TRBJ2-4; v_call: TRBV30; d_call: .; cdr3_aa: CAWSVLRRGNIQYF
j_call: TRBJ2-6; v_call: TRBV18; d_call: .; cdr3_aa: CASSQGGEKTNVLTF
j_call: TRBJ2-7; v_call: TRBV4-2; d_call: .; cdr3_aa: CASSQDVQDGTYEQYF
j_call: TRBJ1-6; v_call: TRBV3-1; d_call: .; cdr3_aa: CASSDSDSLSPLHF
j_call: TRBJ2-1; v_call: TRBV14; d_call: TRBD1; cdr3_aa: CASSPRRDRGNEQFF
j_call: TRBJ1-2; v_call: TRBV30; d_call: .; cdr3_aa: CACGRGTDGYTF
j_call: TRBJ2-1; v_call: TRBV9; d_call: TRBD1; cdr3_aa: CASSPRGRSEQFF
j_call: TRBJ2-5; v_call: TRBV19; d_call: .; cdr3_aa: CASPEEGGPKPYQETQYF
j_call: TRBJ2-3; v_call: TRBV11-2; d_call: TRBD2; cdr3_aa: CASSLGTSGRTDTQYF
j_call: TRBJ2-5; v_call: TRBV5-1; d_call: TRBD1; cdr3_aa: CASSFRQGNKETQYF
j_call: TRBJ2-1; v_call: TRBV6-2/TRBV6-3; d_call: .; cdr3_aa: CASRTVGTGEQFF
j_call: TRBJ2-1; v_call: TRBV5-4; d_call: TRBD2; cdr3_aa: CASSPSGDNEQFF
j_call: TRBJ1-1; v_call: TRBV20-1; d_call: .; cdr3_aa: CSASMGKGAFF
j_call: TRBJ2-5; v_call: TRBV28; d_call: TRBD2; cdr3_aa: CASRASGGIQETQYF
j_call: TRBJ1-1; v_call: TRBV7-8; d_call: .; cdr3_aa: CASRFPGSNTEAFF
j_call: TRBJ2-5; v_call: TRBV5-4; d_call: TRBD2; cdr3_aa: CASALAGGLGETQYF
j_call: TRBJ1-2; v_call: TRBV9; d_call: TRBD1; cdr3_aa: CASSVALGTAYGYTF
j_call: TRBJ2-1; v_call: TRBV12-3/TRBV12-4; d_call: TRBD2; cdr3_aa: CASSPLAEGGNEQFF
j_call: TRBJ2-7; v_call: TRBV12-3/TRBV12-4; d_call: .; cdr3_aa: CASSVTREQYF
j_call: TRBJ2-7; v_call: TRBV7-2; d_call: TRBD1; cdr3_aa: CASSSMGQGAEEQYF
j_call: TRBJ2-7; v_call: TRBV12-3/TRBV12-4; d_call: .; cdr3_aa: CASSFTSRQPTYEQYF
j_call: TRBJ2-5; v_call: TRBV6-5; d_call: TRBD2; cdr3_aa: CASSPAGPIQETQYF
j_call: TRBJ1-2; v_call: TRBV9; d_call: .; cdr3_aa: CASSVVDGEGYTF
j_call: TRBJ1-2; v_call: TRBV4-1; d_call: .; cdr3_aa: CASSQDLDSSRYGYTF
j_call: TRBJ1-3; v_call: TRBV19; d_call: .; cdr3_aa: CASAVGFSGNTIYF